The clone carrying this TCR beta chain rates as medium-sized (0.01 to 0.1%). Its target is unknown. Pooling covered second doses at about 4 or about 12 weeks. This sample is part of a study of T cell responses to AZD1222 COVID-19 vaccine. Study-level results: Close to half of all spike-specific TCRs reportedly target regions of the variants that are unmutated. Spike regions recognized by vaccine-associated CD4 TCRs spanned the protein, led by 160-218 and 743-854. The study identified only five or six AZD1222 recipients as seropositive at baseline.

Profiling relied on immunoSEQ multiplex PCR, and the TCRdb table lists in-frame clones only, not all of them. This table holds 95,000 to 100,000 clones, around nine tenths found once. The CDR3 covers 12 residues. V shed 6 bases and J shed 2 bases, with 8 bases lying between them. The source is an adult who received the AZD1222 COVID-19 vaccine. The V call is TRBV12-3 or TRBV12-4, the J call TRBJ2-7, with D perhaps given as TRBD1 or TRBD2 (5 bases each). The sequences come from peripheral blood, collected 28 days after the second AZD1222 dose. The CDR3 DNA is TGTGCCAGCAGCCAGGGACCCTACGAGCAGTACTTC. Translating gives CASSQGPYEQYF.